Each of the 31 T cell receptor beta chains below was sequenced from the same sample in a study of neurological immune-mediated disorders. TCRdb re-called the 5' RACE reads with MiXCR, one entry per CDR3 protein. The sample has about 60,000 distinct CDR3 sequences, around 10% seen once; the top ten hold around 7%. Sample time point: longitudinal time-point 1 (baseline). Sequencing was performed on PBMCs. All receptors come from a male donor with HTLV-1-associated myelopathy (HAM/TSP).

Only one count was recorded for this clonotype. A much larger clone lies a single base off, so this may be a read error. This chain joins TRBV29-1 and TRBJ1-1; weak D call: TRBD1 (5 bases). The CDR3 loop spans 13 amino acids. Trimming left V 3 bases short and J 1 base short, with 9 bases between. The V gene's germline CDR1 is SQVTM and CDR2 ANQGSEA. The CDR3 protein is CSVDVGGNTEAFF. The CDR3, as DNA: TGCAGCGTTGATGTGGGGGGGAACACTGAAGCTTTCTTT.

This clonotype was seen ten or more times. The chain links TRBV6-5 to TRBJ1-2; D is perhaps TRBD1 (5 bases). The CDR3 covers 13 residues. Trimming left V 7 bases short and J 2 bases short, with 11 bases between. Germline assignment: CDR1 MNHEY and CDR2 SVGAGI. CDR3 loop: CASTSGRNYGYTF. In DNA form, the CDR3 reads TGTGCCAGCACCTCGGGGCGAAACTATGGCTACACCTTC.

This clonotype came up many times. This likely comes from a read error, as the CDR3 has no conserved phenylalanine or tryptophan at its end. Here the CDR3 DNA reads TGCGCCAGCAGCTTTGCGGGCAATCAGCCCCAGCATCTT. Translated, it gives CASSFAGNQPQHL. The rearrangement uses TRBV5-1 and TRBJ1-5; D gene uncertain. Trimming removed 2 bases at V and 2 bases at J, with 5 bases between. CDR1 is SGHRS, CDR2 YFSETQ, per germline. The CDR3 is 13 amino acids.

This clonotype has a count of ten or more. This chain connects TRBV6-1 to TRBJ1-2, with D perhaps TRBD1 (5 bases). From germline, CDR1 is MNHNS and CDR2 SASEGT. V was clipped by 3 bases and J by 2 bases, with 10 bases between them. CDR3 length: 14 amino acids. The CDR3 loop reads CASSDRVPNYGYTF. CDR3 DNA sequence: TGTGCCAGCAGTGACAGGGTCCCCAACTATGGCTACACCTTC.

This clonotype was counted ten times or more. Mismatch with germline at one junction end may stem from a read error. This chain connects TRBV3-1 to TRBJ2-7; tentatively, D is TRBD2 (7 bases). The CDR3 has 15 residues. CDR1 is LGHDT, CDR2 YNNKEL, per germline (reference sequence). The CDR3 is CASSQDVSVAGALRF. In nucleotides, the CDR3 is TGTGCCAGCAGCCAAGATGTATCAGTGGCGGGGGCCCTCAGGTTC.

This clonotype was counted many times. The CDR3 here is CASSLVGRKGLAEAFF. The CDR3 DNA is TGTGCCAGCAGCTTGGTTGGGAGAAAGGGGCTGGCTGAAGCTTTCTTT. This chain connects TRBV11-3 to TRBJ1-1; D is possibly TRBD1 (5 bases). Trimming cost V 3 bases and J 6 bases, with 20 bases left between them. The CDR3 totals 16 residues. CDR1 is SGHNT and CDR2 is YENEEA in the germline V gene.

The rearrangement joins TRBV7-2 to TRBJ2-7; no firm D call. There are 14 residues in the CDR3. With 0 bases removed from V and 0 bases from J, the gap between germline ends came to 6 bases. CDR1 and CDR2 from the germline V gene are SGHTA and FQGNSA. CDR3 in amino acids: CASSLAANSYEQYF. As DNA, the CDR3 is TGTGCCAGCAGCTTAGCGGCCAACTCCTACGAGCAGTACTTC.

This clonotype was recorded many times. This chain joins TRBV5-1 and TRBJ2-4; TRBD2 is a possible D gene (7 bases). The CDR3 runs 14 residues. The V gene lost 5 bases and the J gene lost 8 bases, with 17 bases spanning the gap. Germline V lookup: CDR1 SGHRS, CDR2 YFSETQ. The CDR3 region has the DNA TGCGCCAGCAGTGCGTCGGGGGGCAGAGACATTCAGTACTTC. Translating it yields CASSASGGRDIQYF.

CDR3 loop: CASSILLYTQYF. The CDR3, as DNA: TGTGCCAGCAGTATCCTCCTATATACGCAGTATTTT. The chain uses TRBV28 and TRBJ2-3; D remains unclear. Germline V gene sequence: CDR1 MDHEN, CDR2 SYDVKM. Trimming removed 5 bases at V and 7 bases at J, with 10 bases between. The CDR3 length is 12 residues. The full variable domain, with the rest looked up from reference TRBV28 and TRBJ2-3, is DVKVTQSSRYLVKRTGEKVFLECVQDMDHENMFWYRQDPGLGLRLIYFSYDVKMKEKGDIPEGYSVSREKKERFSLILESASTNQTSMYLCASSILLYTQYFGPGTRLTVL.

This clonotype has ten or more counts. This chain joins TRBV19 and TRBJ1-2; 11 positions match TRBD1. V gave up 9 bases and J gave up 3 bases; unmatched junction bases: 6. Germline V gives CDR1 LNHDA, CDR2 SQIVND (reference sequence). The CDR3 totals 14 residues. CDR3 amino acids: CASRDRGYYYGYTF. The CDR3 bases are TGTGCCAGCCGGGACAGGGGGTACTACTATGGCTACACCTTC.

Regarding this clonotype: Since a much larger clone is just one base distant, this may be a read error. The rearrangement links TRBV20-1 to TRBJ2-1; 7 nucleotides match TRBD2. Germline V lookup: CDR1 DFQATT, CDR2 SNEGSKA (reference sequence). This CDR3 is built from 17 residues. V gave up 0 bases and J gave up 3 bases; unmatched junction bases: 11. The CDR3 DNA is TGCAGTGCTAGAGATTCTTGGGGGAGGGCGGTCTACAATGAGCAGTTCTTC. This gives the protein CSARDSWGRAVYNEQFF.

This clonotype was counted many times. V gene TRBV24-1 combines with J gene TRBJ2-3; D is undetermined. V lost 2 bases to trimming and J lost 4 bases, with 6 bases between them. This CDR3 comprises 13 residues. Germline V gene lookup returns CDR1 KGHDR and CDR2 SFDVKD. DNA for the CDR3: TGTGCCACCAGTGATTCCCCAGCAGATACGCAGTATTTT. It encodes CATSDSPADTQYF.

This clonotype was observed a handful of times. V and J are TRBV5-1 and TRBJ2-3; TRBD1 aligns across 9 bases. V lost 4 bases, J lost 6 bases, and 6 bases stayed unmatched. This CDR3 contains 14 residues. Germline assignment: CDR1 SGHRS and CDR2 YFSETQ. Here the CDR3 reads CASSAQGAGDTQYF. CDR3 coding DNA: TGCGCCAGCAGCGCACAGGGGGCAGGGGATACGCAGTATTTT.

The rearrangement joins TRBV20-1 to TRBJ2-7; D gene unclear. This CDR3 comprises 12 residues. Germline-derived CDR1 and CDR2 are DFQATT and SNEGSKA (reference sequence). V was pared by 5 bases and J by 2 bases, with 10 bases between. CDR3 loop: CSALDLAYEQYF. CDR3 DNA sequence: TGCAGTGCTTTGGACCTGGCCTACGAGCAGTACTTC.

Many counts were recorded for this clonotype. CDR3 sequence (DNA): TGTGCCACCAGCAGAGATCCAGTACGCGGGGAGCTGTTTTTT. This encodes CATSRDPVRGELFF. This chain links TRBV15 with TRBJ2-2; D remains ambiguous. Trimming shortened V by 0 bases and J by 7 bases, and 9 bases separated the two germline ends. CDR1 LNHNV and CDR2 YYDKDF come from the germline V gene (reference sequence). CDR3 length: 14 amino acids.

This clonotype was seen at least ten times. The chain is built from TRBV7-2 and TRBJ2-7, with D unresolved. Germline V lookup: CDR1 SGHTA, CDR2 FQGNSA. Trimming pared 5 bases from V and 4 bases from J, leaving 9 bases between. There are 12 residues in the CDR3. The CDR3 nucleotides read TGTGCCAGCAGCCTTTTCTGGTACGAGCAGTACTTC. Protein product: CASSLFWYEQYF.

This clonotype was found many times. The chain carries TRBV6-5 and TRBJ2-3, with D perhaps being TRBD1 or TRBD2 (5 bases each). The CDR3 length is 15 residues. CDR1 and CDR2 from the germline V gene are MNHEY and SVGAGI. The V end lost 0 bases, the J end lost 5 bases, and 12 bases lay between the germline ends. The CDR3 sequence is CASSYSGVMKDTQYF. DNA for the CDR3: TGTGCCAGCAGTTACTCGGGGGTAATGAAAGATACGCAGTATTTT.

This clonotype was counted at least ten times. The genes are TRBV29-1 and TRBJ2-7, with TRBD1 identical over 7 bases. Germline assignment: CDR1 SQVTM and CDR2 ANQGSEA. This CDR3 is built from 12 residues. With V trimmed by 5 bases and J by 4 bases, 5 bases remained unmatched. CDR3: CSVKGQTYEQYF. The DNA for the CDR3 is TGCAGCGTTAAGGGACAGACTTACGAGCAGTACTTC.

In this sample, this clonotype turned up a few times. This CDR3 is CASSFLQGNEQFF. The CDR3 DNA reads as TGTGCCAGCAGTTTTCTTCAGGGAAATGAGCAGTTCTTC. The chain is built from TRBV6-5 and TRBJ2-1; possible D gene TRBD1, 5 bases. The length of the CDR3 is 13 residues. The V gene's germline CDR1 is MNHEY and CDR2 SVGAGI. Trimming stripped 4 bases from V and 7 bases from J, with 11 bases between.

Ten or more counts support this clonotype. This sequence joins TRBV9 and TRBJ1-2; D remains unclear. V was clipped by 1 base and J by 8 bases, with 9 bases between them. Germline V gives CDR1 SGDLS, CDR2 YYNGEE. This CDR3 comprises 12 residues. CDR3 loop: CASSVRGGGYTF. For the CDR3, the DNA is TGTGCCAGCAGCGTACGGGGAGGCGGCTACACCTTC.

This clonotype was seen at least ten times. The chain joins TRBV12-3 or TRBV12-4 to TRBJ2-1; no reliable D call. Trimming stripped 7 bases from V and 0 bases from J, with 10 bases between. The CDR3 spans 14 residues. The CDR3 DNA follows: TGTGCCAGCAAGACGGACGGCTCCTACAATGAGCAGTTCTTC. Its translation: CASKTDGSYNEQFF.

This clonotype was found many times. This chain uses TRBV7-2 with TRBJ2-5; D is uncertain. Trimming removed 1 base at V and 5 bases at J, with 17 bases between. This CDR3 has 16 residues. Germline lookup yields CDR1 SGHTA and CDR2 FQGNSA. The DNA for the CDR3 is TGTGCCAGCAGCTTAGGGCACATTAGGGTTTGGGAGACCCAGTACTTC. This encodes CASSLGHIRVWETQYF.

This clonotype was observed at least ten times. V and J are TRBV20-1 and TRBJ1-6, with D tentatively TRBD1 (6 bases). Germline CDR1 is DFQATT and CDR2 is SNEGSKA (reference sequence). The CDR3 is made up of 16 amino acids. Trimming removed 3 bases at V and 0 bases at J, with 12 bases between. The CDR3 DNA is TGCAGTGCTAGGCTCAGGGGAAGCTCCTATAATTCACCCCTCCACTTT. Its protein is CSARLRGSSYNSPLHF.

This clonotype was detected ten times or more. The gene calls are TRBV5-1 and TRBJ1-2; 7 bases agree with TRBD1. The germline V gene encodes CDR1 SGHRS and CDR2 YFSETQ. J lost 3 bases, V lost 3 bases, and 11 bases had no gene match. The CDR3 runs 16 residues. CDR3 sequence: CASSSPGRGRDYGYTF. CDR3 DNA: TGCGCCAGCAGCTCCCCCGGAAGGGGGCGCGACTATGGCTACACCTTC.

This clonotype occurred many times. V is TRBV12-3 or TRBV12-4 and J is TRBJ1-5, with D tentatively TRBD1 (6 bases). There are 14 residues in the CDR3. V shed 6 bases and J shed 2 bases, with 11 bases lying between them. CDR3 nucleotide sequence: TGTGCCAGCAGACAGGGAGGAGGCAATCAGCCCCAGCATTTT. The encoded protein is CASRQGGGNQPQHF.

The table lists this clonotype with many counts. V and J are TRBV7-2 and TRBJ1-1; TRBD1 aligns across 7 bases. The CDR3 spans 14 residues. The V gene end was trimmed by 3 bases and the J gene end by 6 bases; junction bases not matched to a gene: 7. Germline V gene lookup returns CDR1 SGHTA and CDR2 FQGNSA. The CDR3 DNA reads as TGTGCCAGCAGCTTCAAGGGGGCTGGGGCTGAAGCTTTCTTT. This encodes CASSFKGAGAEAFF.

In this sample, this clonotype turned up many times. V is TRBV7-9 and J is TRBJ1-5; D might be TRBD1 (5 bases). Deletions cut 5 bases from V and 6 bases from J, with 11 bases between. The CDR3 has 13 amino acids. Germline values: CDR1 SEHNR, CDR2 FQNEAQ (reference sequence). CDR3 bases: TGTGCCAGCAGCAAGGGGCTCTCTCAGCCCCAGCATTTT. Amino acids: CASSKGLSQPQHF.

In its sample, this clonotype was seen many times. The CDR3 sequence: CSAIGPGSTDTQYF. CDR3 DNA: TGCAGTGCTATTGGACCCGGTAGCACAGATACGCAGTATTTT. The chain links TRBV20-1 to TRBJ2-3; D gene ambiguous. This CDR3 region has 14 residues. CDR1 is DFQATT, CDR2 SNEGSKA, per germline (reference sequence). V dropped 4 bases and J dropped 0 bases, with 11 bases sitting between them.

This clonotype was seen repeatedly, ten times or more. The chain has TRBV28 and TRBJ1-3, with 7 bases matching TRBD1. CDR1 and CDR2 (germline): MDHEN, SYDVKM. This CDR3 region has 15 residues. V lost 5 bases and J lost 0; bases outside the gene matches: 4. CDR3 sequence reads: CASSRQGYSGNTIYF. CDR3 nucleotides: TGTGCCAGCAGTAGACAGGGTTACTCTGGAAACACCATATATTTT.

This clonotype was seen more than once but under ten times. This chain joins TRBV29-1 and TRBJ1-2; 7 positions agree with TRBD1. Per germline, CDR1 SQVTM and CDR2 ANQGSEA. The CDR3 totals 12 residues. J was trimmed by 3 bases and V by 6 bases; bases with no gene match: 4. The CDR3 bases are TGCAGCGTAACCGGGACAGACTATGGCTACACCTTC. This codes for CSVTGTDYGYTF.

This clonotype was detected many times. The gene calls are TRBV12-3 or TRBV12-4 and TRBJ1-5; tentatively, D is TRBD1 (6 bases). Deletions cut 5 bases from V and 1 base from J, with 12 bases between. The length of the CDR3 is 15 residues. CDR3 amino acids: CASSTTGNSNQPQHF. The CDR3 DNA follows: TGTGCCAGCAGTACAACAGGGAACAGCAATCAGCCCCAGCATTTT.